This T cell receptor beta chain was documented in a study of cytomegalovirus exposure and HLA in healthy donors. The PCR had 60 Vbeta and 13 Jbeta primers. Here immunoSEQ multiplex PCR was the method, and the copy in TCRdb shows in-frame clones only, minus some. The sample has 100,000 to 150,000 clones; over 80% are singletons. Those who donated were healthy bone marrow donors. The sequencing input was PBMCs. This TCR was sampled from a man aged 18 to 29 in good health and CMV-seropositive.

This CDR3 is CSVTGTVSYEQYF. DNA of the CDR3: TGCAGCGTTACCGGGACAGTCTCCTACGAGCAGTACTTC. V and J are TRBV29-1 and TRBJ2-5, with 7 bases fitting TRBD1. The J call could be wrong; TRBJ2-7 is a better fit for the DNA end. Germline CDR1 SQVTM, CDR2 ANQGSEA. This CDR3 has 13 residues.